The T cell receptor (beta chain) described here comes from a study of blood T cell repertoires in COVID-19. Study information: The United States, Italy and Spain supplied acute and convalescent COVID-19 samples. PBMCs, B-cell-depleted T cells, or T cells provided the cDNA or gDNA that made up the material.

Original processing methods: Nucleated cell number was recorded as an estimate derived from reference gene primer amplification. Here immunoSEQ multiplex PCR was the method, and the copy in TCRdb shows in-frame clones only, minus some. D and trimming come from the DNA, and the V and J calls and clone size come from that table. Altogether roughly 190,000 clones are present, 90% being singletons, with the ten largest covering approximately 0.5%. V was clipped by 3 bases and J by 1 base, with 9 bases between them. The CDR3 totals 14 residues. Germline lookup yields CDR1 KGHSH and CDR2 LQKENI. V gene TRBV18 combines with J gene TRBJ1-1; D might be TRBD1 (5 bases). The sequence was obtained from a man aged 50-59 years with acute or convalescent COVID-19. Sequencing used peripheral blood. For the CDR3, the DNA is TGTGCCAGCTCACCCAGACAGCGGAACACTGAAGCTTTCTTT. Amino acid sequence: CASSPRQRNTEAFF.